Listed below are T cell receptor beta chains from one sample, sequenced in a study of T-cell reconstitution after alpha-beta-depleted transplantation in children. TCRdb analysed the PCR reads with MiXCR anew, one entry per CDR3 protein. Here the sample spans about a million distinct CDR3 sequences, 25% to 30% being singletons. Sequenced here: PBMCs, mostly from graft donor cells, sampled 360 days after TCRalphabeta/CD19-depleted stem cell transplant. Receptors originate from a boy under three years old who had a stem cell transplant for SCID, so the T cells may come from the graft donor. The conserved cysteine and the conserved F or W are not part of the CDR3 here. Each record gives: J gene, V gene, CDR3 protein.

TRBJ1-4 TRBV5-1 ASSLGMGNEKLF
TRBJ2-7 TRBV5-1 ASSLVPGTATYEQY
TRBJ2-6 TRBV2 ASSGSGANVLT
TRBJ1-2 TRBV10-3 AITPGGSGGYT
TRBJ2-3 TRBV5-1 ASHSGATSTDTQY
TRBJ1-1 TRBV9 ASSVQLNTEAF
TRBJ1-4 TRBV28 ASSPGGRLNEKLF
TRBJ2-5 TRBV5-5 ASSPPPIPQETQY
TRBJ1-2 TRBV12-3/TRBV12-4 ASSVTANYGYT
TRBJ2-6 TRBV29-1 SVAFSGANVLT
TRBJ1-4 TRBV20-1 SPHRGREKLF
TRBJ2-1 TRBV27 ASSFNRQGAYNEQF
TRBJ1-6 TRBV20-1 CALPRTGNDSPLH
TRBJ1-2 TRBV9 ASSVAPGAGGYT
TRBJ1-6 TRBV20-1 SARSGVGSPLH
TRBJ1-1 TRBV7-3 ASSLYPGTGRANTEAF
TRBJ1-2 TRBV5-6 ASSLDPGQAYGYT
TRBJ2-2 TRBV20-1 SALGTARVDTGELF
TRBJ2-7 TRBV20-1 SARDGRVPSYEQY
TRBJ2-1 TRBV7-2 ASSLVSVAAPF
TRBJ1-1 TRBV7-9 SSSLVRTVYMNTEAF
TRBJ2-5 TRBV19 ASSIRPPGKETQY
TRBJ2-1 TRBV27 ASRPGQNYNEQF
TRBJ1-5 TRBV6-1 ASSEQDRAYQPQH
TRBJ1-4 TRBV25-1 ASSTPGQGATNEKLF
TRBJ2-1 TRBV5-1 ASSLVDRLAGGRSEQF
TRBJ1-4 TRBV4-1 ASSRARSEKLF
TRBJ1-1 TRBV6-1 ASSLQGKGTEAF
TRBJ1-4 TRBV9 ASSPIGQGREKLF
TRBJ2-2 TRBV5-1 ASSLVSGDTGELF
TRBJ2-1 TRBV14 ASSPAGGIVPYNEQF
TRBJ1-2 TRBV20-1 SAKKGFNYGYT
TRBJ2-7 TRBV5-1 ASSWEDGYEQY
TRBJ1-1 TRBV7-9 ASSMPRENTEAF
TRBJ2-2 TRBV7-2 ASRSRNTGELF
TRBJ2-5 TRBV12-3/TRBV12-4 ATAGQDRETQY